These 27 T cell receptor beta chains came from one sample sequenced in a study of T-cell reconstitution after alpha-beta-depleted transplantation in children. Unique molecular identifiers were built into the TCRbeta library. TCRdb used MiXCR to reprocess the PCR reads, holding one entry per CDR3 protein. The sample records roughly 400,000 distinct CDR3 sequences, around 21% being singletons. Material: PBMCs from the stem cell graft donor, obtained from the stem cell graft. The receptors shown here come from a human donor who donated a stem cell graft to a child with acute myeloid leukemia.

The chain uses TRBV7-6 and TRBJ2-7, with TRBD2 matching 13 bases. This CDR3 spans 18 amino acids. Germline V gene lookup returns CDR1 SGHVS and CDR2 FNYEAQ. The junction had 9 bases not matched to a gene; V was cut back by 1 base and J by 3 bases. The CDR3 bases are TGTGCCAGCAGCTTAGGGACTAGCGGGAGTCCGACGTTCTACGAGCAGTACTTC. It codes for CASSLGTSGSPTFYEQYF.

The chain employs TRBV18 and TRBJ2-3; perhaps TRBD2 as D (6 bases). The V and J ends lost 6 bases and 4 bases respectively, with 14 bases between them. The CDR3 extends over 14 amino acids. Germline CDR1 reads KGHSH; CDR2 reads LQKENI. The CDR3 nucleotides are TGTGCCAGCTCGGATGGGACTCGCGCAGATACGCAGTATTTT. This codes for CASSDGTRADTQYF.

Here the CDR3 DNA reads TGCGCCAGCAGCCAAGGGAAGAGGTCAGTAGACTACAATGAGCAGTTCTTC. Encoded protein: CASSQGKRSVDYNEQFF. The chain joins TRBV4-1 to TRBJ2-1; D not resolved. The V and J ends lost 1 base and 3 bases respectively, with 16 bases between them. CDR3 length: 17 amino acids. Germline CDR1 is MGHRA and CDR2 is YSYEKL.

At least ten counts were recorded for this clonotype. V and J are TRBV15 and TRBJ2-4; 7 nucleotides align to TRBD1. Germline V CDR1 and CDR2: LNHNV, YYDKDF (reference sequence). Trimming cost V 0 bases and J 6 bases; bases outside gene matches: 8. This CDR3 comprises 16 residues. Written as DNA, the CDR3 is TGTGCCACCAGCAGAGAATTAACAGGGGCGAGAAACATTCAGTACTTC. Protein: CATSRELTGARNIQYF.

V usage is TRBV11-2 and J usage is TRBJ2-3, with 13 bases identical to TRBD2. From germline, CDR1 is SGHAT and CDR2 FQNNGV. The CDR3 is 18 residues long. Losses at the gene ends were 1 base for V and 2 bases for J; bases not matched to a gene: 6. CDR3 region: CASSLGLAGGRYTDTQYF. CDR3 sequence (DNA): TGTGCCAGCAGCTTAGGACTAGCGGGAGGAAGGTACACAGATACGCAGTATTTT.

This clonotype has just a few counts. The gene calls are TRBV20-1 and TRBJ2-7; TRBD2 matches 11 bases. The germline V gene has CDR1 DFQATT and CDR2 SNEGSKA (reference sequence). This CDR3 comprises 14 residues. Trimming took 2 bases from V and 7 from J; bases not matched to a gene: 7. The CDR3 sequence: CSARPLAGEGEQYF. CDR3 coding DNA: TGCAGTGCTAGACCACTAGCGGGAGAGGGGGAGCAGTACTTC.

The chain is built from TRBV3-1 and TRBJ2-1; D uncertain. V gave up 4 bases and J gave up 5 bases, with 9 bases separating them. CDR3 length: 13 amino acids. CDR1 is LGHDT, CDR2 YNNKEL, per germline (reference sequence). CDR3 bases: TGTGCCAGCAGCCCTGCTAGGAACAATGAGCAGTTCTTC. Residues: CASSPARNNEQFF.

This chain links TRBV29-1 with TRBJ2-1; D is perhaps TRBD1 or TRBD2 (5 bases each). Deletions cut 1 base from V and 2 bases from J, with 18 bases between. Germline V gives CDR1 SQVTM, CDR2 ANQGSEA. The CDR3 consists of 17 residues. Written as DNA, the CDR3 is TGCAGCGTTGAAGGAACTCGAACAGGAGGAGCCTACAATGAGCAGTTCTTC. It translates to CSVEGTRTGGAYNEQFF.

This clonotype was counted ten times or more. The chain recombines TRBV12-3 or TRBV12-4 with TRBJ1-2; TRBD1 matches at 8 bases. V trimming: 6 bases; J trimming: 7 bases; junction bases outside the gene matches: 7. The CDR3 has 13 amino acids. DNA of the CDR3: TGTGCCAGCAGCCTCGGACAGGGAGGTGGCTACACCTTC. This encodes CASSLGQGGGYTF.

In its sample, this clonotype was seen many times. This chain links TRBV12-3 or TRBV12-4 with TRBJ2-3; D may be TRBD2 (6 bases). The CDR3 is 16 amino acids. The ends were cut back, 1 base at V and 4 bases at J, with 15 bases in the middle. CDR3 sequence reads: CASSLGRSGSPDTQYF. CDR3 coding DNA: TGTGCCAGCAGTTTAGGTCGGTCCGGGAGCCCAGATACGCAGTATTTT.

This clonotype has at least ten counts. Written as DNA, the CDR3 is TGCAGCGTTGGTTCCGGGAGGCTACGAAGCTACGAGCAGTACTTC. Translating it yields CSVGSGRLRSYEQYF. V usage is TRBV29-1 and J usage is TRBJ2-7; 7 bases are shared with TRBD2. J gave up 3 bases and V 4 bases, and 12 bases lay outside the gene matches. Germline V gives CDR1 SQVTM, CDR2 ANQGSEA. This CDR3 has 15 residues.

The chain recombines TRBV20-1 with TRBJ2-1; 9 nucleotides match TRBD1. The CDR3 length is 14 residues. Germline CDR1 and CDR2: DFQATT and SNEGSKA (reference sequence). The junction had 2 bases not matched to a gene; V was cut back by 1 base and J by 4 bases. CDR3 in DNA: TGCAGTGCTAGAGCACAGGGGGCTTACAATGAGCAGTTCTTC. As protein: CSARAQGAYNEQFF.

The chain has TRBV7-2 and TRBJ2-1; D is perhaps TRBD2 (5 bases). V was pared by 6 bases and J by 8 bases, with 17 bases between. This CDR3 contains 14 residues. Looked up from germline, CDR1 is SGHTA and CDR2 is FQGNSA. The CDR3 loop is CASRATPLAHEQFF. CDR3 in DNA: TGTGCCAGCAGAGCGACACCTCTAGCACATGAGCAGTTCTTC.

The J gene is TRBJ2-7, the V gene TRBV7-6, with D possibly being TRBD1 (7 bases). The CDR3 covers 16 residues. Germline V CDR1 and CDR2: SGHVS, FNYEAQ. The ends were cut back, 0 bases at V and 4 bases at J, with 16 bases in the middle. The CDR3 DNA is TGTGCCAGCAGCTTAGCGCGGGGACAGAGAACTTACGAGCAGTACTTC. As protein: CASSLARGQRTYEQYF.

The table lists this clonotype with a few counts. DNA for the CDR3: TGTGCCAGCAGTTTATCCCCGGGACAGGGGGCATACGAGCAGTACTTC. This sequence encodes CASSLSPGQGAYEQYF. The chain carries TRBV27 and TRBJ2-7; TRBD1 matches 12 bases. Germline assignment: CDR1 MNHEY and CDR2 SMNVEV (reference sequence). The CDR3 runs 16 residues. With 0 bases clipped from V and 4 bases from J, the junction kept 4 bases outside the gene matches.

This clonotype is a singleton in its sample. The chain combines TRBV7-9 with TRBJ2-5; D might be TRBD1 (5 bases). V was clipped by 5 bases and J by 5 bases, with 12 bases between them. CDR1 and CDR2 from the germline V gene are SEHNR and FQNEAQ (reference sequence). The CDR3 contains 13 residues. The CDR3, as DNA: TGTGCCAGCAGCCCTGGGGCTTACGAGACCCAGTACTTC. Its translation: CASSPGAYETQYF.

The sample holds a few counts of this clonotype. The rearrangement links TRBV12-3 or TRBV12-4 to TRBJ2-2, with TRBD2 identical over 10 bases. This CDR3 has 17 residues. The J segment lost 4 bases and the V segment lost 5 bases, leaving 10 bases of the junction unmatched. DNA for the CDR3: TGTGCCAGCAGTCCTTTCCTAGCGGGAGTACGCACCGGGGAGCTGTTTTTT. Translated, it gives CASSPFLAGVRTGELFF.

This clonotype was observed a handful of times. CDR3: CATSVTGTGLRGEQFF. The CDR3 region has the DNA TGTGCCACCAGTGTAACCGGGACAGGGCTACGTGGTGAGCAGTTCTTC. V gene TRBV24-1 combines with J gene TRBJ2-1; TRBD1 matches 9 bases. CDR3 length equals 16 residues. V lost 5 bases to trimming and J lost 9 bases; unmatched junction nucleotides: 13. CDR1 and CDR2 from the germline V gene are KGHDR and SFDVKD.

The chain is built from TRBV6-6 and TRBJ1-1; D is undetermined. The germline CDR1 and CDR2 sequences are MNHNY and SVGAGI (reference sequence). The V gene lost 2 bases and the J gene lost 5 bases, with 6 bases spanning the gap. The CDR3 has 12 amino acids. Written as DNA, the CDR3 is TGTGCCAGCAGTTACAGGGAGACTGAAGCTTTCTTT. Its translation is CASSYRETEAFF.

This clonotype was observed a handful of times. The chain joins TRBV9 to TRBJ2-7; TRBD1 or TRBD2 may be the D gene (5 bases each). V gave up 3 bases and J gave up 2 bases, with 12 bases separating them. Germline V lookup: CDR1 SGDLS, CDR2 YYNGEE. The CDR3 spans 14 residues. CDR3 region: CASSAGPSTYEQYF. CDR3 nucleotide sequence: TGTGCCAGCAGCGCGGGACCGAGTACCTACGAGCAGTACTTC.

The chain recombines TRBV29-1 with TRBJ2-2; no firm D call. Germline CDR1 SQVTM, CDR2 ANQGSEA. Trimming removed 4 bases at V and 6 bases at J, with 12 bases between. This CDR3 has 13 amino acids. CDR3 sequence (DNA): TGCAGCGTTGCAAGAGTGGCTTCCGGGGAGCTGTTTTTT. Amino acid sequence: CSVARVASGELFF.

CDR3 loop: CSAQPGQGAYTGELFF. The CDR3 nucleotides are TGCAGTGCTCAACCGGGACAGGGGGCTTATACCGGGGAGCTGTTTTTT. The chain is built from TRBV20-1 and TRBJ2-2; 12 nucleotides line up with TRBD1. Unmatched junction bases numbered 9, after V lost 5 bases and J lost 5 bases. Germline values: CDR1 DFQATT, CDR2 SNEGSKA (reference sequence). The CDR3 loop spans 16 amino acids.

Many counts were recorded for this clonotype. The chain links TRBV20-1 to TRBJ1-5; D is ambiguous. V was shortened by 5 bases and J by 7 bases, with 15 bases between the two germline ends. Germline V gives CDR1 DFQATT, CDR2 SNEGSKA (reference sequence). This CDR3 region has 13 residues. DNA for the CDR3: TGCAGTGCTCCTAAGAACGACGGACAGCCCCAGCATTTT. Protein sequence: CSAPKNDGQPQHF.

This clonotype was counted a few times. The genes are TRBV12-3 or TRBV12-4 and TRBJ1-3, with D possibly matching TRBD1 (5 bases). V was clipped by 7 bases and J by 0 bases, with 16 bases between them. The CDR3 is 16 residues long. This CDR3 reads CASTLGTVHSGNTIYF. The CDR3 DNA reads TGTGCCAGCACCCTCGGGACGGTTCACTCTGGAAACACCATATATTTT.

This clonotype was counted a few times. The V call is TRBV12-3 or TRBV12-4, the J call TRBJ1-3; D is unresolved. The CDR3 has 15 amino acids. The germline V and J ends were trimmed by 1 base and 0 bases, with 7 bases remaining between them. The CDR3, as DNA: TGTGCCAGCAGTTTAGTAGGGCTCTCTGGAAACACCATATATTTT. Its protein is CASSLVGLSGNTIYF.

This clonotype was observed a few times. CDR3 coding DNA: TGCGCCAGCGGACGGGATTCCGGGAGGGCCTGGCGTGATGAGCAGTTCTTC. This gives the protein CASGRDSGRAWRDEQFF. The gene calls are TRBV5-1 and TRBJ2-1; 8 nucleotides agree with TRBD2. Germline V gives CDR1 SGHRS, CDR2 YFSETQ. The CDR3 totals 17 residues. The J segment lost 8 bases and the V segment lost 7 bases, leaving 20 bases of the junction unmatched.

The rearrangement joins TRBV28 to TRBJ2-1; maybe TRBD2 (5 bases). Germline values: CDR1 MDHEN, CDR2 SYDVKM. The CDR3 sequence is 14 residues long. V was cut by 5 bases and J by 9 bases, with 17 bases left in between. The CDR3 nucleotides are TGTGCCAGCAGTCCCCAGGACGGGGTCGGTGAGCAGTTCTTC. This gives the protein CASSPQDGVGEQFF.